These 6 T cell receptor beta chains came from one sample sequenced in a study of long-term antiretroviral therapy in people with HIV. Survey-level immunoSEQ v3.0 assays were run. Some clones are missing from TCRdb's copy, which holds only in-frame ones; the method was immunoSEQ multiplex PCR. There are approximately 25,000 clones in the sample; approximately 95% occur only once, and 9% to 10% lies in the top ten. The input for sequencing was unsorted PBMCs, taken 7.6 years after starting antiretroviral therapy. These receptors came from a woman aged 40-49 years with HIV.

The chain links TRBV11-2 to TRBJ1-3; TRBD1 matches 12 bases. The CDR3 extends over 18 amino acids. The germline CDR1 and CDR2 sequences are SGHAT and FQNNGV. Unmatched junction bases numbered 17, after V lost 5 bases and J lost 9 bases. In DNA, the CDR3 is TGTGCCAGCAGCGCCCGGGACAGGGGGCGATCGGGCGGGGGCACCATATATTTT. It encodes CASSARDRGRSGGGTIYF.

This clone was detected only a few times. This chain joins TRBV5-6 and TRBJ1-5; weak D call: TRBD1 (5 bases). Germline-derived CDR1 and CDR2 are SGHDT and YYEEEE. The length of the CDR3 is 17 residues. Deletions cut 1 base from V and 3 bases from J, with 17 bases between. CDR3 region: CASSLSAVRRVNQPQHF. The CDR3 DNA is TGTGCCAGCAGCTTGAGTGCTGTTCGCAGGGTCAATCAGCCCCAGCATTTT.

The V call is TRBV7-9, the J call TRBJ2-2; 11 bases are a match to TRBD1. Germline V gene data show CDR1 as SEHNR and CDR2 as FQNEAQ (reference sequence). Losses at the gene ends were 5 bases for V and 2 bases for J; bases not matched to a gene: 1. The length of the CDR3 is 15 residues. The CDR3 nucleotides are TGTGCCAGCAGCCGGACAGGGGGCAACACCGGGGAGCTGTTTTTT. This gives the protein CASSRTGGNTGELFF.

Written as DNA, the CDR3 is TGTGCCAGCGGGGGCCGGCAAGAGACCCAGTACTTC. As protein: CASGGRQETQYF. The rearrangement joins TRBV19 to TRBJ2-5, with D possibly called TRBD1 or TRBD2 (6 bases each). The CDR3 extends over 12 amino acids. Between the trimmed V and J ends, which lost 9 bases and 2 bases, there was a span of 10 bases. Looked up from germline, CDR1 is LNHDA and CDR2 is SQIVND (reference sequence).

The chain is built from TRBV7-2 and TRBJ1-4; a possible D gene is TRBD1 (6 bases). In germline, CDR1 is SGHTA, CDR2 FQGNSA. The ends were cut back, 1 base at V and 7 bases at J, with 16 bases in the middle. The CDR3 sequence is 16 residues long. The chain's CDR3 is CASSLGLQGPGEKLFF. CDR3 in DNA: TGTGCCAGCAGCTTAGGGCTCCAGGGGCCGGGTGAAAAACTGTTTTTT.

The chain couples TRBV6-1 to TRBJ1-6; D remains ambiguous. V lost 1 base to trimming and J lost 8 bases, with 6 bases between them. There are 13 residues in the CDR3. The V gene's germline CDR1 is MNHNS and CDR2 SASEGT. CDR3 sequence reads: CASSEGRDSPLHF. The CDR3 region has the DNA TGTGCCAGCAGTGAAGGTAGAGATTCACCCCTCCACTTT.